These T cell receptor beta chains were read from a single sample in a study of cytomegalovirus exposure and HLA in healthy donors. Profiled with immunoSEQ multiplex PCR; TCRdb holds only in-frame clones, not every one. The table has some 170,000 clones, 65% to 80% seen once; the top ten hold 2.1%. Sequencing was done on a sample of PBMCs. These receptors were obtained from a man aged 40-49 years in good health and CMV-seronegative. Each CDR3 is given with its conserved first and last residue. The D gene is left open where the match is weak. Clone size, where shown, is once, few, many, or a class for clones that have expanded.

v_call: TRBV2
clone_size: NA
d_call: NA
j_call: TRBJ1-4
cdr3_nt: TGTGCCGGCCGAGAAGGGGCCCGTCTTGCAACTAATGAAAAACTGTTTTTT
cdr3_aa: CAGREGARLATNEKLFF

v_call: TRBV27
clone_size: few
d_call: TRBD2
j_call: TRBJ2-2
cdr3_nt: TGTGCCAGCAGGATCAGGAGGACTAGCGGGAGGTGGGACACCGGGGAGCTGTTTTTT
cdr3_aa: CASRIRRTSGRWDTGELFF

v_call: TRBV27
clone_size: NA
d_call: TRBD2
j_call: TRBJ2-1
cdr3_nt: TGTGCCAGCAGTTTATGGGCGGGAGGGCTCAATGAGCAGTTCTTC
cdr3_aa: CASSLWAGGLNEQFF

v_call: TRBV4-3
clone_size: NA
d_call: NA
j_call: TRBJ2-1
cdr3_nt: TGCGCCAGCAGCCATAGAAACACCCTCCTTTCGGGGGAGCAGTTCTTC
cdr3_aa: CASSHRNTLLSGEQFF

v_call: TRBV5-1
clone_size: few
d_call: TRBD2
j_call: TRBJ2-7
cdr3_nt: TGCGCCAGCAGCTTGGGGGGGGGCTCCTACGAGCAGTACTTC
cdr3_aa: CASSLGGGSYEQYF

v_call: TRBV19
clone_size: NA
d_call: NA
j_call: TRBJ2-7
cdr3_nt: TGTGCCAGTAGTATCCAGGGTCCAAAATCCTCCCGTACGTTCTACGAGCAGTACTTC
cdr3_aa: CASSIQGPKSSRTFYEQYF

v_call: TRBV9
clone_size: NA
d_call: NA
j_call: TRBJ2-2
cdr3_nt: TGTGCCAGCAGCGTAGGAGGGCCCGGGGAGCTGTTTTTT
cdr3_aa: CASSVGGPGELFF

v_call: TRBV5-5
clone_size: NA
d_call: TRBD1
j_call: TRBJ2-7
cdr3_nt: TGTGCCAGCAGTTCACCGGGACAGGCCTACGAGCAGTACTTC
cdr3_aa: CASSSPGQAYEQYF

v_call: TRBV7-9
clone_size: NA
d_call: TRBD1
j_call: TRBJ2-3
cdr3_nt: TGTGCCAGCAGAATGACAGGGGCTAGCACAGATACGCAGTATTTT
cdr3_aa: CASRMTGASTDTQYF

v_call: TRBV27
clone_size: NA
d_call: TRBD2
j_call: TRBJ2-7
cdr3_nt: TGTGCCAGCAGTGGTATTAGCGGGAGGCGCTCCTACGAGCAGTACTTC
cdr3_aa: CASSGISGRRSYEQYF